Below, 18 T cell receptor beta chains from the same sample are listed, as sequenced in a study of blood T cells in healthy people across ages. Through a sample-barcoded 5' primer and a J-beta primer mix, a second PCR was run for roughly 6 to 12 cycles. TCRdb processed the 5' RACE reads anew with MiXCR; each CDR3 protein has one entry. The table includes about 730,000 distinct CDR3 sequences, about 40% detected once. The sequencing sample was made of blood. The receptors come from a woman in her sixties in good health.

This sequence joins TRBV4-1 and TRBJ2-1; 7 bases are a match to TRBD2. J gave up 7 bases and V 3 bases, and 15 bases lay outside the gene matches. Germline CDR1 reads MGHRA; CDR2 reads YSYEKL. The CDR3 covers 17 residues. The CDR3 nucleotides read TGCGCCAGCAGCCACGCTAGTGGGGGGGAGGGTTATAATGAGCAGTTCTTC. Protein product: CASSHASGGEGYNEQFF.

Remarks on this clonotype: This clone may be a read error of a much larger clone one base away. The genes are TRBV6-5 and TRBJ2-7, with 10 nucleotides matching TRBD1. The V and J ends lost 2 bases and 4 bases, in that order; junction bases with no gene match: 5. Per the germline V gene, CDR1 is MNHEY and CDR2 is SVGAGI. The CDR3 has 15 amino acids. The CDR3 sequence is CASSYAGTGEYEQYF. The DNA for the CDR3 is TGTGCCAGCAGTTACGCCGGGACAGGGGAATACGAGCAGTACTTC.

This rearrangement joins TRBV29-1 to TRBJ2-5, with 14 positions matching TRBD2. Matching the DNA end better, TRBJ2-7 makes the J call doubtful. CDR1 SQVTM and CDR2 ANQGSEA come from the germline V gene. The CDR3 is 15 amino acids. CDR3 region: CSVVLGTSGRREQYF. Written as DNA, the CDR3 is TGCAGCGTTGTTCTCGGGACTAGCGGGAGACGCGAGCAGTACTTC.

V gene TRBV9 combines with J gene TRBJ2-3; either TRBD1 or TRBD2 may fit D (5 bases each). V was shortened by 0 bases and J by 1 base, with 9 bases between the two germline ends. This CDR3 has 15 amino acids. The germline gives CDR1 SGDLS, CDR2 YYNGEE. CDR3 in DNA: TGTGCCAGCAGCGTAGGGGGGATAGGCACAGATACGCAGTATTTT. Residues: CASSVGGIGTDTQYF.

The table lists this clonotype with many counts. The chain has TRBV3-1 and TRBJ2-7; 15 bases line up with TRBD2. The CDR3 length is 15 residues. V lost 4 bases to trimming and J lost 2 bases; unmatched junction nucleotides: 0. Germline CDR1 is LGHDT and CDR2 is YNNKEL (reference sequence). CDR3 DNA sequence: TGTGCCAGCAGCCGGACTAGCGGGGGGGCCTACGAGCAGTACTTC. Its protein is CASSRTSGGAYEQYF.

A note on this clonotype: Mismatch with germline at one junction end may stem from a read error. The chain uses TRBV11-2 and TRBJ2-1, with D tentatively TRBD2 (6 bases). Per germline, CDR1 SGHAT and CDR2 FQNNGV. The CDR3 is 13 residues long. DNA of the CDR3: TGTGCCAGCAGCCGCCTAGCGTACAGTGAGCAGTTCTTC. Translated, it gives CASSRLAYSEQFF.

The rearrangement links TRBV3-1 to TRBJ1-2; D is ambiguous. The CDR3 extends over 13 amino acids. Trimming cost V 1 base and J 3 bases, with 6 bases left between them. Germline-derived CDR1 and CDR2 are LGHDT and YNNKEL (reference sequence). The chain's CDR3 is CASSQGTHYGYTF. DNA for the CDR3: TGTGCCAGCAGCCAAGGGACCCACTATGGCTACACCTTC.

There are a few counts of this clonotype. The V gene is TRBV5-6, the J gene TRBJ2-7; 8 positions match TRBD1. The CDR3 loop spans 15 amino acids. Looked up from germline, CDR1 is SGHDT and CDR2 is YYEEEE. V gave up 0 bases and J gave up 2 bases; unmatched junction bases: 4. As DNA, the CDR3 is TGTGCCAGCAGCTTGGCCTTACAGGGGGCCTACGAGCAGTACTTC. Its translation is CASSLALQGAYEQYF.

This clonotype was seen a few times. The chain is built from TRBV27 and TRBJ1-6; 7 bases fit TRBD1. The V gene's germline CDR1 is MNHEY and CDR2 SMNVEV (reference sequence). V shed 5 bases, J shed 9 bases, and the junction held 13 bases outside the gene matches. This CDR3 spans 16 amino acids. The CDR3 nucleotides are TGTGCCAGCAGTCCCTGGGGGGCAGGGGGAATTTCACCCCTCCACTTT. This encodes CASSPWGAGGISPLHF.

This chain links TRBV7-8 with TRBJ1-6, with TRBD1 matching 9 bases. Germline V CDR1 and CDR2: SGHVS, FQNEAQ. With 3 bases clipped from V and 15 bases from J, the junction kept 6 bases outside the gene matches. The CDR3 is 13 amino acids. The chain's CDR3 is CASSFPQGADLHF. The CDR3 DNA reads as TGTGCCAGCAGCTTCCCACAGGGGGCGGACCTCCACTTT.

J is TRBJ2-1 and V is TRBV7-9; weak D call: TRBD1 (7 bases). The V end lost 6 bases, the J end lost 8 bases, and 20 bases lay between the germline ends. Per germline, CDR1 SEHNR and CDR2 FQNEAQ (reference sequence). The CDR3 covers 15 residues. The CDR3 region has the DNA TGTGCCAGCAGGGCCAGGACAGGATGGAGGGATGAGCAGTTCTTC. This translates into CASRARTGWRDEQFF. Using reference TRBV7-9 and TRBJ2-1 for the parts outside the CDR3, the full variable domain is DTGVSQNPRHKITKRGQNVTFRCDPISEHNRLYWYRQTLGQGPEFLTYFQNEAQLEKSRLLSDRFSAERPKGSFSTLEIQRTEQGDSAMYLCASRARTGWRDEQFFGPGTRLTVL.

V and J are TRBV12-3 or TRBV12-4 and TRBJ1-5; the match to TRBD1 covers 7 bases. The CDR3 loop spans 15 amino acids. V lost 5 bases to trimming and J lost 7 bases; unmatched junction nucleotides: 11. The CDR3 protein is CASSRPDRVDQPQHF. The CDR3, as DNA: TGTGCCAGCAGTCGTCCAGACAGGGTTGACCAGCCCCAGCATTTT.

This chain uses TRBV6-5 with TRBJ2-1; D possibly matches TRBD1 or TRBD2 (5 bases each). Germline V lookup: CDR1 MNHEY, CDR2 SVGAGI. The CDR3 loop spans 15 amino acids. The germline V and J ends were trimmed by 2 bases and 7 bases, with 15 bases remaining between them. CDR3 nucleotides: TGTGCCAGCAGTTACCCGGGGCTTGGGGGAAATGAGCAGTTCTTC. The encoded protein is CASSYPGLGGNEQFF.

The CDR3 sequence: CASSSKGRGGDQPQHF. In DNA, the CDR3 is TGTGCCAGCAGCTCGAAGGGGCGGGGGGGAGATCAGCCCCAGCATTTT. This sequence joins TRBV7-2 and TRBJ1-5; weak D call: TRBD1 (5 bases). The V end was cut by 4 bases, the J end by 5 bases, with 18 bases between. This CDR3 is 16 amino acids long. Germline CDR1 reads SGHTA; CDR2 reads FQGNSA.

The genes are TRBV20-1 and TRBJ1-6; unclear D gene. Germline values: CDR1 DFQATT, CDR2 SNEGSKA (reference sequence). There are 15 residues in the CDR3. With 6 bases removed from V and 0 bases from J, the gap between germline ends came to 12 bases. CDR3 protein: CSALIGSSYNSPLHF. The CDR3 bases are TGCAGTGCACTTATAGGGAGCTCCTATAATTCACCCCTCCACTTT.

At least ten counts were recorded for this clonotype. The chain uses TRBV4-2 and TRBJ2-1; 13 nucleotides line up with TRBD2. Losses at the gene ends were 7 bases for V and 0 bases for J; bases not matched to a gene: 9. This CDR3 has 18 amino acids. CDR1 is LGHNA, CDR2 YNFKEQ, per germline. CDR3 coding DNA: TGTGCCAGCACACCCGGGACTAGCGGGGTGAGCTCCTACAATGAGCAGTTCTTC. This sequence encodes CASTPGTSGVSSYNEQFF.

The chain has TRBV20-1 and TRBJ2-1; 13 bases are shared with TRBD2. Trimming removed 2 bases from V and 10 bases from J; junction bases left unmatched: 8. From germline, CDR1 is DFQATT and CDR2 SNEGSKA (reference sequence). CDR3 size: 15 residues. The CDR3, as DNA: TGCAGTGCTAGAACTACTAGCGGGGGGGCCCAGGAGCAGTTCTTC. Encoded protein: CSARTTSGGAQEQFF.

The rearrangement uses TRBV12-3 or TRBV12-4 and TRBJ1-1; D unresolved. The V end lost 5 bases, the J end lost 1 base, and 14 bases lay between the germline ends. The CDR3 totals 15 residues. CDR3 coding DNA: TGTGCCAGCAGTCCTAACCCAAACTCGAACACTGAAGCTTTCTTT. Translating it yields CASSPNPNSNTEAFF.